This T cell receptor beta chain was documented in a study of control samples from healthy donors and cancer patients. Profiling relied on immunoSEQ multiplex PCR, and the TCRdb table lists in-frame clones only, not all of them. The sample has about 150,000 clones, approximately 94% seen once. Trimming stripped 1 base from V and 6 bases from J, with 10 bases between. Germline V gene sequence: CDR1 SGHTA, CDR2 FQGNSA. CDR3 length equals 14 residues. The sequencing sample was made of blood. This TCR was recovered from a man aged 35 to 55 in good health. The chain employs TRBV7-2 and TRBJ2-1, with D hard to call. The CDR3 coding sequence is TGTGCCAGCAGCTTAGGGACGGTCGGCAATGAGCAGTTCTTC. Residues: CASSLGTVGNEQFF.